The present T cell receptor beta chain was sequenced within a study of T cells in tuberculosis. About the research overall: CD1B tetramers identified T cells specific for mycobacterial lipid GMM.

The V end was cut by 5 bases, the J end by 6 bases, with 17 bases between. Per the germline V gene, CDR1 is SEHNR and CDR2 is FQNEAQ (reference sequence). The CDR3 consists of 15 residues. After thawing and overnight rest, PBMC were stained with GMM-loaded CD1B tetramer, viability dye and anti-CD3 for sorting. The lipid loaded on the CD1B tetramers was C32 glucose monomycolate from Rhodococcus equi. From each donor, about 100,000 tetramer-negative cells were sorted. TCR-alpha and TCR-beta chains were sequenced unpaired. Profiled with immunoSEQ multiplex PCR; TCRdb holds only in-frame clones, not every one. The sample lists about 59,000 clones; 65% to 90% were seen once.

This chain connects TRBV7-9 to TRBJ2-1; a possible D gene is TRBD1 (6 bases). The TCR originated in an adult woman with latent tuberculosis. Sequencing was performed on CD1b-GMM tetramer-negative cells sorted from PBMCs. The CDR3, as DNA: TGTGCCAGCAGCCCCGGTGGGGGCAGGGGCAATGAGCAGTTCTTC. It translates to CASSPGGGRGNEQFF.